These T cell receptor beta chains were read from a single sample in a study of shared T cell receptors in the human thymus. Data came from immunoSEQ multiplex PCR; TCRdb stores just in-frame clones and leaves some out. The sample records some 640,000 clones, 80% to 90% being singletons. These data were also filed under a second study, of human thymus T cells.

The sequenced material came from thymocytes. The origin of the receptors is a boy under two years old with a congenital heart defect. CDR3s leave out the opening cysteine and the closing phenylalanine or tryptophan.

j_call v_call cdr3_aa
TRBJ2-4 TRBV19 ASSLEVGRAKNIQY
TRBJ1-1 TRBV6-1 ASSGSQTPSAF
TRBJ2-7 TRBV28 ASRRDRGWDYEQY
TRBJ2-7 TRBV5-1 ASSLEGGYEQY
TRBJ1-5 TRBV28 ATVFSNQPQH
TRBJ1-4 TRBV6-5 ASSYSRQGLGEKLF
TRBJ2-2 TRBV5-6 ASSCWSGTGELF
TRBJ2-7 TRBV4-3 ASSGRAGAYEQY
TRBJ2-3 TRBV12-5 ASGLPRGGSGTDTQY
TRBJ2-7 TRBV7-6 ASSYTGPYEQY
TRBJ1-6 TRBV7-2 ASSLVDRGYINSPLH
TRBJ1-2 TRBV7-9 ASSWGQLLYGYT
TRBJ1-1 TRBV5-6 ASSPKDRLNTEAF
TRBJ1-2 TRBV7-9 ASRFRTDGYT
TRBJ2-1 TRBV27 ASGTVSYNEQF
TRBJ2-7 TRBV7-9 ASSLVPGQGAVVTYEQY
TRBJ2-7 TRBV2 AISTATSGRGEQY